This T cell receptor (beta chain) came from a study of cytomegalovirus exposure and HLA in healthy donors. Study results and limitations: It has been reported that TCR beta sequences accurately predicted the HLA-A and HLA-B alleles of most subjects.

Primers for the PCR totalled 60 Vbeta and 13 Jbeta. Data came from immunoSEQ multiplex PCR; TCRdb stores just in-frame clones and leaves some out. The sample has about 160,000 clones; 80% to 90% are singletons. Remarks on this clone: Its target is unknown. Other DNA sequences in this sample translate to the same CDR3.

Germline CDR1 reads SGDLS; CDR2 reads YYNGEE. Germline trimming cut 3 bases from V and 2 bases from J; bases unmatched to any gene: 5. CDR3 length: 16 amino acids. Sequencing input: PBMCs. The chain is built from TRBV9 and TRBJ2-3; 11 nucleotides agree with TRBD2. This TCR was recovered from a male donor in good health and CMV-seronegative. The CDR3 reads CASSAGLAGNTDTQYF. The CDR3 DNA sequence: TGTGCCAGCAGCGCCGGACTAGCGGGCAACACAGATACGCAGTATTTT.